Listed here are 15 T cell receptor beta chains from one sample, sequenced in a study of blood T cells in healthy people across ages. Next came a second PCR, run for about 6 to 11 cycles, which used a sample-barcoded 5' primer along with a J-beta primer mix. MiXCR, applied by TCRdb to the 5' RACE reads, yields one record per CDR3 protein. The table has 800,000 to 1,300,000 distinct CDR3 sequences, approximately 25% seen once. This sample also belongs to another study, concerning T cells of mothers and their children.

Sequenced sample: blood. These receptor sequences come from a girl aged 2-9 years in good health.

The sample holds a few counts of this clonotype. This sequence may be a read error, since a much larger clone differs from it by one base. This chain connects TRBV2 to TRBJ2-4; D uncertain. The CDR3 covers 14 residues. Per germline, CDR1 SNHLY and CDR2 FYNNEI. Deletions cut 3 bases from V and 3 bases from J, with 9 bases between. The CDR3 nucleotides read TGTGCCAGCAGTGACGAGTTAGTCAAAAACATTCAGTACTTC. Protein sequence: CASSDELVKNIQYF.

This clonotype was detected only a few times. The rearrangement joins TRBV20-1 to TRBJ1-1; TRBD1 aligns across 7 bases. The CDR3 contains 12 residues. V shed 5 bases and J 8 bases; nucleotides not matched to a gene: 8. Germline loops: CDR1 DFQATT, CDR2 SNEGSKA (reference sequence). The CDR3 bases are TGCAGTGCTCCCGGGACAGCCGGAGAAGCTTTCTTT. Its protein product is CSAPGTAGEAFF.

This clonotype has more than one count but fewer than ten. The rearrangement uses TRBV9 and TRBJ1-2; 9 nucleotides align to TRBD1. The CDR3 has 16 residues. Unmatched junction bases numbered 12, after V lost 5 bases and J lost 4 bases. The V gene's germline CDR1 is SGDLS and CDR2 YYNGEE. CDR3 sequence (DNA): TGTGCCAGCAGTCCTGGGACAGGGATGTTAGTCTATGGCTACACCTTC. Translated, it gives CASSPGTGMLVYGYTF.

The rearrangement joins TRBV6-5 to TRBJ1-1; D remains ambiguous. CDR1 and CDR2 from the germline V gene are MNHEY and SVGAGI. Trimming stripped 6 bases from V and 3 bases from J, with 11 bases between. The CDR3 has 13 amino acids. CDR3 residues: CASSPLRDTEAFF. CDR3 nucleotides: TGTGCCAGCAGCCCCCTAAGGGACACTGAAGCTTTCTTT.

The chain is built from TRBV12-3 or TRBV12-4 and TRBJ2-5, with no clear D. The CDR3 sequence is 14 residues long. The ends were cut back, 1 base at V and 5 bases at J, with 11 bases in the middle. This CDR3 is CASSLGDLGETQYF. The CDR3 coding sequence is TGTGCCAGCAGTTTAGGGGATCTGGGGGAGACCCAGTACTTC.

This clonotype was detected only a few times. The chain recombines TRBV5-5 with TRBJ2-5; no clear D. CDR1 is SGHKS, CDR2 YYEKEE, per germline (reference sequence). The CDR3 is 14 residues long. With 2 bases removed from V and 1 base from J, the gap between germline ends came to 9 bases. In DNA, the CDR3 is TGTGCCAGCAGCTTTTTACCGGGCCAAGAGACCCAGTACTTC. This sequence encodes CASSFLPGQETQYF.

As for this clonotype: The germline gene is not matched at one end of the junction; a read error may be the cause. CDR3 sequence reads: CASSLKVDEQYF. The DNA for the CDR3 is TGTGCTAGCAGCTTAAAAGTCGACGAGCAGTACTTC. The chain carries TRBV7-7 and TRBJ2-7; D is undetermined. CDR3 length: 12 residues. The germline gives CDR1 SSHAT, CDR2 FNYEAQ (reference sequence).

Only a few counts were recorded for this clonotype. CDR3 sequence: CSARAAVSYEQYF. The CDR3 coding sequence is TGCAGCGCCCGTGCGGCGGTCTCCTACGAGCAGTACTTC. The chain combines TRBV29-1 with TRBJ2-5, with D unclear. The better agreement between TRBJ2-7 and the DNA end casts doubt on the J call. CDR1 is SQVTM, CDR2 ANQGSEA, per germline. This CDR3 is built from 13 residues.

The chain uses TRBV11-3 and TRBJ2-5, with 13 bases aligning to TRBD2. The J call may be mistaken, given a closer DNA end match to TRBJ2-1. The germline CDR1 and CDR2 sequences are SGHNT and YENEEA. The CDR3 has 16 residues. The CDR3 DNA is TGTGCCAGCAGCCCGAGGGGACTAGCGGGGATCAATGAGCAGTTCTTC. Amino acid sequence: CASSPRGLAGINEQFF.

The rearrangement links TRBV6-5 to TRBJ1-1, with TRBD1 matching 8 bases. Germline V gene data show CDR1 as MNHEY and CDR2 as SVGAGI. The ends lost 5 bases at V and 5 bases at J; junction bases unmatched: 7. This CDR3 is 14 amino acids long. DNA of the CDR3: TGTGCCAGCAGTCTGGGATACAGGGGGACTGAAGCTTTCTTT. Translating gives CASSLGYRGTEAFF.

In its sample, this clonotype was seen a few times. The chain links TRBV5-1 to TRBJ1-2; tentative D call: TRBD1 (5 bases). V was trimmed by 0 bases and J by 8 bases, leaving 14 bases between them. The length of the CDR3 is 14 residues. Germline CDR1 reads SGHRS; CDR2 reads YFSETQ. CDR3: CASSLEPAGKGYTF. CDR3 DNA: TGCGCCAGCAGCTTGGAACCTGCAGGGAAAGGCTACACCTTC.

The rearrangement joins TRBV29-1 to TRBJ2-5, with 8 nucleotides matching TRBD1. Germline V lookup: CDR1 SQVTM, CDR2 ANQGSEA. The CDR3 contains 13 residues. V gave up 4 bases and J gave up 0 bases; unmatched junction bases: 1. Written as DNA, the CDR3 is TGCAGCGTTGGACAGGGGTACCAAGAGACCCAGTACTTC. This encodes CSVGQGYQETQYF. The entire variable domain, with the rest obtained from reference TRBV29-1 and TRBJ2-5, is as follows: SAVISQKPSRDICQRGTSLTIQCQVDSQVTMMFWYRQQPGQSLTLIATANQGSEATYESGFVIDKFPISRPNLTFSTLTVSNMSPEDSSIYLCSVGQGYQETQYFGPGTRLLVL.

This clonotype was seen a handful of times. The chain recombines TRBV4-3 with TRBJ2-5; D may be TRBD2 (6 bases). The germline V gene has CDR1 LGHNA and CDR2 YSLEER. The CDR3 has 14 residues. V dropped 0 bases and J dropped 5 bases, with 10 bases sitting between them. The CDR3 nucleotides are TGCGCCAGCAGCCAAGATACGGCGGGGGAGACCCAGTACTTC. This sequence encodes CASSQDTAGETQYF.

The V and J genes are TRBV4-2 and TRBJ2-1; 8 nucleotides align to TRBD2. With 3 bases clipped from V and 7 bases from J, the junction kept 8 bases outside the gene matches. The CDR3 length is 15 residues. Germline CDR1 reads LGHNA; CDR2 reads YNFKEQ. This CDR3 is CASSQGTSEGNEQFF. The CDR3 bases are TGTGCCAGCAGCCAGGGGACTAGTGAGGGGAATGAGCAGTTCTTC.

The chain carries TRBV20-1 and TRBJ2-7, with a weak D call TRBD1 (6 bases). V was cut by 4 bases and J by 4 bases, with 14 bases left in between. Germline CDR1 reads DFQATT; CDR2 reads SNEGSKA (reference sequence). This CDR3 spans 13 amino acids. This CDR3 reads CSAKQGSSYEQYF. In DNA form, the CDR3 reads TGCAGTGCTAAACAGGGTAGTAGTTACGAGCAGTACTTC.